This T cell receptor (beta chain) was sequenced for a study of cytomegalovirus exposure and HLA in healthy donors. Study overall: Researchers previously reported finding roughly 120 million unique TCR beta sequences from roughly 180 million T cells. Overall study results and limits: Reports showed the classifier diagnosing cytomegalovirus status with high specificity and sensitivity. Usually a TCR sequence was rare, but some public TCRs were found in many donors.

These donors counted as nominally healthy when sampled, but unrecorded immune exposures were likely. The germline CDR1 and CDR2 sequences are MNHEY and SMNVEV (reference sequence). V dropped 7 bases and J dropped 9 bases, with 28 bases sitting between them. The CDR3 runs 17 residues. A note on this clone: Its target is unknown.

13 Jbeta primers and 60 Vbeta primers were used for the PCR. This table comes from immunoSEQ multiplex PCR, and its TCRdb copy is limited to in-frame clones, with some not included. The sample shows about 200,000 clones, roughly 84% of them seen only once. The sample consisted of PBMCs. This rearrangement joins TRBV27 to TRBJ2-1; the D gene is possibly TRBD2 (6 bases). The TCR originated in a man aged 45-60 years in good health and CMV-seronegative. This CDR3 reads CASTSRYGTVDNTEQFF. In nucleotides, the CDR3 is TGTGCCAGCACCTCGCGCTACGGGACTGTGGACAACACTGAGCAGTTCTTC.